This T cell receptor beta chain was profiled in a study of T cell responses to AZD1222 COVID-19 vaccine. Study-wide points: Only after the peak T cell response were repertoires sampled. Regions 160-218 and 743-854 dominated among vaccine-associated CD4 TCRs spanning spike.

For this clone: Its specificity is not known.

TCRdb's table, derived via immunoSEQ multiplex PCR, lists solely in-frame clones and lacks some. The sample holds about 68,000 clones, about 80% seen once. Germline CDR1 is SGHTA and CDR2 is FQGNSA. V gave up 3 bases and J gave up 3 bases, with 8 bases separating them. The CDR3 contains 13 residues. The clonotype was recovered from an adult in good health. J is TRBJ1-1 and V is TRBV7-2; no clear D. The specimen comprised peripheral blood, sampled on day 0 of AZD1222 vaccination. The CDR3 loop reads CASSFGLHTEAFF. The CDR3 coding sequence is TGTGCCAGCAGCTTTGGACTGCACACTGAAGCTTTCTTT.